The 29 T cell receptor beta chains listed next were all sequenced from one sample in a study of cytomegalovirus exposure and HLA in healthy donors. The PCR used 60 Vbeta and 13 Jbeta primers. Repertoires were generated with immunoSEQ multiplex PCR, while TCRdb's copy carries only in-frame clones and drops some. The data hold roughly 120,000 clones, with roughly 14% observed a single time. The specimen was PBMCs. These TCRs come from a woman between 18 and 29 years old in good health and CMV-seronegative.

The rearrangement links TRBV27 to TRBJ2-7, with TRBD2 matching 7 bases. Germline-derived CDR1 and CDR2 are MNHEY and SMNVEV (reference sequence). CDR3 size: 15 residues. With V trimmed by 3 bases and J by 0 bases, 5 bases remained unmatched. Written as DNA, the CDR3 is TGTGCCAGCAGTTTGCGCGGGGGTCCCTCCTACGAGCAGTACTTC. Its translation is CASSLRGGPSYEQYF.

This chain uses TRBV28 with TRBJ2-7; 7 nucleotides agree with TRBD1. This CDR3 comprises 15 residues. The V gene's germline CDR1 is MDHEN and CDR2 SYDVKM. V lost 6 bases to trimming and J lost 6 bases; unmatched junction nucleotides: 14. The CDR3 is CASSATGTVESEQYF. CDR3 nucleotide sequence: TGTGCCAGCAGCGCTACCGGGACAGTCGAGAGCGAGCAGTACTTC.

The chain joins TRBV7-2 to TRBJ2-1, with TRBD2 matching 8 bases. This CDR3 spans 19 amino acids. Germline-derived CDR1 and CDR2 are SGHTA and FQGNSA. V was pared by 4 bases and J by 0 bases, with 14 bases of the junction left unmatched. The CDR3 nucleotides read TGTGCCAGCAGCTCCCGCGCGGGGGGAGTCAAAAGCTCCTACAATGAGCAGTTCTTC. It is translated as CASSSRAGGVKSSYNEQFF. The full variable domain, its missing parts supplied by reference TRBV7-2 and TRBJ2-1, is GAGVSQSPSNKVTEKGKDVELRCDPISGHTALYWYRQSLGQGLEFLIYFQGNSAPDKSGLPSDRFSAERTGGSVSTLTIQRTQQEDSAVYLCASSSRAGGVKSSYNEQFFGPGTRLTVL.

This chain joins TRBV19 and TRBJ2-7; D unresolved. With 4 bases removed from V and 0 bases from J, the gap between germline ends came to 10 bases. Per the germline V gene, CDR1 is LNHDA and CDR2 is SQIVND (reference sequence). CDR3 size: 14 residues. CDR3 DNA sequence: TGTGCCAGTAGTACAGTTGAAAGCTCCTACGAGCAGTACTTC. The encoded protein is CASSTVESSYEQYF.

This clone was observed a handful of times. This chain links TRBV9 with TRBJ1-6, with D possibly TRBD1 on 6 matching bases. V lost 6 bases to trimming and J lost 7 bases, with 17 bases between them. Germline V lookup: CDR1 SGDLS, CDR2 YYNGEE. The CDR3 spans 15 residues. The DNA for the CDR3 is TGTGCCAGCACCCCGGGACAAAACTGGAATTCACCCCTCCACTTT. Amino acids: CASTPGQNWNSPLHF. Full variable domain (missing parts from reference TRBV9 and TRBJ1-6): DSGVTQTPKHLITATGQRVTLRCSPRSGDLSVYWYQQSLDQGLQFLIQYYNGEERAKGNILERFSAQQFPDLHSELNLSSLELGDSALYFCASTPGQNWNSPLHFGNGTRLTVT.

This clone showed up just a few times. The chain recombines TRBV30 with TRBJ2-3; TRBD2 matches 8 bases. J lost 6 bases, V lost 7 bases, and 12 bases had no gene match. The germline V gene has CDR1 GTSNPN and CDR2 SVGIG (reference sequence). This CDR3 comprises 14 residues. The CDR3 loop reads CASRERGPRDTQYF. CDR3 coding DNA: TGTGCCTCAAGAGAGCGGGGGCCCCGGGATACGCAGTATTTT. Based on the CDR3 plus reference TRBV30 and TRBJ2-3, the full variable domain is SQTIHQWPATLVQPVGSPLSLECTVEGTSNPNLYWYRQAAGRGLQLLFYSVGIGQISSEVPQNLSASRPQDRQFILSSKKLLLSDSGFYLCASRERGPRDTQYFGPGTRLTVL.

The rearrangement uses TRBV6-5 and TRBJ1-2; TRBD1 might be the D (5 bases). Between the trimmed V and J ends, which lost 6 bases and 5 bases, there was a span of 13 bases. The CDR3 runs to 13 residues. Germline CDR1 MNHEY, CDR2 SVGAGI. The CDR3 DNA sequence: TGTGCCAGCAGCTCCCGGGGGTTTTATGGCTACACCTTC. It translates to CASSSRGFYGYTF.

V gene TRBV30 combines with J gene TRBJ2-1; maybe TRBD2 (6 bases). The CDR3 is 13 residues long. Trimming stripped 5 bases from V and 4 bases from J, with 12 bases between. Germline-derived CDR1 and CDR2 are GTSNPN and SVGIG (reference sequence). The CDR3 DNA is TGTGCCTGGGAGGCTAGCGCTTACAATGAGCAGTTCTTC. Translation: CAWEASAYNEQFF.

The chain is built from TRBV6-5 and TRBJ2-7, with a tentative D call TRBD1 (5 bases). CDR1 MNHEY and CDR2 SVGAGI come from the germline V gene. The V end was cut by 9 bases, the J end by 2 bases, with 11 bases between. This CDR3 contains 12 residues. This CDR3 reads CASGHRTYEQYF. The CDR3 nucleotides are TGTGCCAGTGGACACCGGACCTACGAGCAGTACTTC.

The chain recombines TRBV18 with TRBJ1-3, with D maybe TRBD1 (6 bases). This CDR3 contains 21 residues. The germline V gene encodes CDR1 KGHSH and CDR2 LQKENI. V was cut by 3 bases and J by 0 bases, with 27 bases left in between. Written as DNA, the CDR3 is TGTGCCAGCTCACCTGACTTTGTTTCATCCGGGGGGCCTAACTCTGGAAACACCATATATTTT. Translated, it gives CASSPDFVSSGGPNSGNTIYF.

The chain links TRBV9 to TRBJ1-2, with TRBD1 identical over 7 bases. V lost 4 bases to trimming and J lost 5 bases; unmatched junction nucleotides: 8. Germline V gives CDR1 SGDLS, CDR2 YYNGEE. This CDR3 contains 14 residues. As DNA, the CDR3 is TGTGCCAGCAGCCCAATACAGGGGCGGTATGGCTACACCTTC. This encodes CASSPIQGRYGYTF.

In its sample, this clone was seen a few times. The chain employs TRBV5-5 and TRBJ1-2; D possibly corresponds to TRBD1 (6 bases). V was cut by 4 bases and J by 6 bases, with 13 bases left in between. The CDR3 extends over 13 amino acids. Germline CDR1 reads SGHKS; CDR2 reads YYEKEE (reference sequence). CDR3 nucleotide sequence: TGTGCCAGCAGCGAGCAGGGGTTGCATGGCTACACCTTC. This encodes CASSEQGLHGYTF.

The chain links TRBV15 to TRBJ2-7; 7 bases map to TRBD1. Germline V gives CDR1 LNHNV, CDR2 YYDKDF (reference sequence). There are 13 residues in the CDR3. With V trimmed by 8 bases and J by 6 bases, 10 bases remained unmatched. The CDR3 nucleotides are TGTGCCACCGAAGGACAGGTGGTGGGCGAGCAGTACTTC. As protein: CATEGQVVGEQYF.

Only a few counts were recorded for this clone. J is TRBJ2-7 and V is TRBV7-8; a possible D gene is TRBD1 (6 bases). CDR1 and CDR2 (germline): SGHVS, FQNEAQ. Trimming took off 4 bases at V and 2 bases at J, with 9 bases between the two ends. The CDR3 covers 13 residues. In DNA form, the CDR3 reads TGTGCCAGCAGCTGGGACACCCCCTACGAGCAGTACTTC. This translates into CASSWDTPYEQYF.

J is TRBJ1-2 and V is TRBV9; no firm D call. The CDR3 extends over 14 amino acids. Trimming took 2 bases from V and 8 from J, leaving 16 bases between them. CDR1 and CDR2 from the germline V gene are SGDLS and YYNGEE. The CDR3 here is CASSVGWANRGYTF. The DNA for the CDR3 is TGTGCCAGCAGCGTCGGTTGGGCAAATCGGGGCTACACCTTC.

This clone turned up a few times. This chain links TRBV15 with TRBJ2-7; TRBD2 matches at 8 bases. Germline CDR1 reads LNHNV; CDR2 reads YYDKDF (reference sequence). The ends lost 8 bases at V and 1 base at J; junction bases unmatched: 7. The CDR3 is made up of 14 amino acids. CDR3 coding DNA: TGTGCCACCGCACCGGGACTAGAATCCTACGAGCAGTACTTC. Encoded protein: CATAPGLESYEQYF.

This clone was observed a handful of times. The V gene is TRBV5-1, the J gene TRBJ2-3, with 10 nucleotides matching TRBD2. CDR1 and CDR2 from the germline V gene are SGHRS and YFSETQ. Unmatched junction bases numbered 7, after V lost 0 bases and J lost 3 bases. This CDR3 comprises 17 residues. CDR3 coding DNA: TGCGCCAGCAGCTTGGAGGGCGGACTAGCGGTTACAGATACGCAGTATTTT. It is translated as CASSLEGGLAVTDTQYF.

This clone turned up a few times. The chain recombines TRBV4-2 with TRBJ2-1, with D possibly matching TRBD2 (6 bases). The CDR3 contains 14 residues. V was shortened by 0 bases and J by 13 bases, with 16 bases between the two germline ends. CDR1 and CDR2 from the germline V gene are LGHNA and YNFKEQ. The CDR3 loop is CASSQDLTGRGQFF. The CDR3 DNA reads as TGTGCCAGCAGCCAAGATCTGACGGGGCGGGGCCAGTTCTTC.

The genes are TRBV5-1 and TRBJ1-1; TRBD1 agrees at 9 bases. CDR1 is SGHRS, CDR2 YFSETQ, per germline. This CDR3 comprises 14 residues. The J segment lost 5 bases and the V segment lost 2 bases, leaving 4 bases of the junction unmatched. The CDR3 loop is CASSLPGQGTEAFF. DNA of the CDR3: TGCGCCAGCAGCTTACCGGGACAGGGTACTGAAGCTTTCTTT.

The CDR3 DNA is TGTGCCAGCAGCCCGACTAGCGGGGTGTCCCAAGAGACCCAGTACTTC. It encodes CASSPTSGVSQETQYF. This chain joins TRBV7-2 and TRBJ2-5; 11 positions match TRBD2. The CDR3 has 16 amino acids. Losses at the gene ends were 5 bases for V and 1 base for J; bases not matched to a gene: 6. Germline CDR1 reads SGHTA; CDR2 reads FQGNSA.

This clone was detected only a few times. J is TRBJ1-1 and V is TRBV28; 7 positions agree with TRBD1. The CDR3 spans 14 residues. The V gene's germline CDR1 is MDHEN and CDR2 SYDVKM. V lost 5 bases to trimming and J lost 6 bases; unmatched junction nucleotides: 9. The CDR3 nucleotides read TGTGCCAGCAGTGCCGGGACAGCCGACGCTGAAGCTTTCTTT. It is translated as CASSAGTADAEAFF.

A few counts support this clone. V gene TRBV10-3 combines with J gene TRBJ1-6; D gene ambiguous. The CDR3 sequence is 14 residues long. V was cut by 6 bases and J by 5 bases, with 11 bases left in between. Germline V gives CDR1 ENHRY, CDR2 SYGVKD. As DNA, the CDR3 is TGTGCCATCAGAAGTACCGGAGATAATTCACCCCTCCACTTT. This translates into CAIRSTGDNSPLHF.

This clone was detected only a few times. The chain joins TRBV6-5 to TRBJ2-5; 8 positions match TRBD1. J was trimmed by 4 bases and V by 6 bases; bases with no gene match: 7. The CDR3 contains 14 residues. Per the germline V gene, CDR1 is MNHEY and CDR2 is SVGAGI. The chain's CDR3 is CASRIPGQVETQYF. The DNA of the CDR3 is TGTGCCAGCAGGATACCGGGACAGGTAGAGACCCAGTACTTC.

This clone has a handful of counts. The CDR3 here is CASSTPGTTYEQYF. In nucleotides, the CDR3 is TGTGCCAGCAGTACGCCGGGGACAACATACGAGCAGTACTTC. The chain couples TRBV6-5 to TRBJ2-7; D perhaps matches TRBD1 (6 bases). V was shortened by 5 bases and J by 4 bases, with 15 bases between the two germline ends. The germline CDR1 and CDR2 sequences are MNHEY and SVGAGI. The CDR3 covers 14 residues.

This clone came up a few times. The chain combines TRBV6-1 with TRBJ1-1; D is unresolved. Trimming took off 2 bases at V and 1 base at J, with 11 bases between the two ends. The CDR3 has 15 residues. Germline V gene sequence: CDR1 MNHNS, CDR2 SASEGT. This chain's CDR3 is CASSELVGGNTEAFF. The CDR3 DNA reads TGTGCCAGCAGTGAACTCGTCGGTGGGAACACTGAAGCTTTCTTT.

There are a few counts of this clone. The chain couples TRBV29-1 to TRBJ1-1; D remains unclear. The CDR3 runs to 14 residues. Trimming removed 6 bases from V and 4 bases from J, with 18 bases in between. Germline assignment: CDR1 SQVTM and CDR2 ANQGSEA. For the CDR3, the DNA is TGCAGCGTGAGGGAGCTCCGTGACGGCACTGAAGCTTTCTTT. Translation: CSVRELRDGTEAFF. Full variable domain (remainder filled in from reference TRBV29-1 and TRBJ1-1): SAVISQKPSRDICQRGTSLTIQCQVDSQVTMMFWYRQQPGQSLTLIATANQGSEATYESGFVIDKFPISRPNLTFSTLTVSNMSPEDSSIYLCSVRELRDGTEAFFGQGTRLTVV.

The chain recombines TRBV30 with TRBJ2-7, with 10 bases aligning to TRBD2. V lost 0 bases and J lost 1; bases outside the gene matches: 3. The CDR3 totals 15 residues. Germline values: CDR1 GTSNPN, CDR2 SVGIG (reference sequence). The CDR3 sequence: CAWSVRTSGSYEQYF. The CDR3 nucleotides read TGTGCCTGGAGTGTTCGGACTAGCGGTTCCTACGAGCAGTACTTC.

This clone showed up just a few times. The CDR3 region has the DNA TGTGCCAGCAGCTCCCCTGGGGGACATACTGAAGCTTTCTTT. Amino acid sequence: CASSSPGGHTEAFF. The chain links TRBV5-4 to TRBJ1-1, with TRBD1 as a possible D gene (6 bases). CDR3 length equals 14 residues. Germline CDR1 SGHNT, CDR2 YYREEE (reference sequence). Trimming cost V 3 bases and J 5 bases, with 14 bases left between them.

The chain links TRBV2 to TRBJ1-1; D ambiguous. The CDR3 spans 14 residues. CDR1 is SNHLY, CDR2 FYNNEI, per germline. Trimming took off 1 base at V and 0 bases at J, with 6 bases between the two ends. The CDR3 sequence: CASSEDRLNTEAFF. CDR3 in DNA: TGTGCCAGCAGTGAAGACAGACTGAACACTGAAGCTTTCTTT. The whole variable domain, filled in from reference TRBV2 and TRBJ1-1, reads EPEVTQTPSHQVTQMGQEVILRCVPISNHLYFYWYRQILGQKVEFLVSFYNNEISEKSEIFDDQFSVERPDGSNFTLKIRSTKLEDSAMYFCASSEDRLNTEAFFGQGTRLTVV.